The rows below give T cell receptor beta chains drawn from one sample of a study of blood T cell repertoires in COVID-19. TCRdb's table, derived via immunoSEQ multiplex PCR, lists solely in-frame clones and lacks some. The sample shows 91,000 or so clones, 85% to 90% of them seen only once. Sequencing input: peripheral blood. These receptors were collected from a human donor in a cohort sampled during active COVID-19. Both conserved end residues are part of each CDR3. Each record gives: V gene, J gene, D gene, CDR3 DNA, CDR3 protein. The D gene is left open where the match is weak.

TRBV7-8	TRBJ2-7	NA	TGTGCCAGCAGCTTGGGGCAGACAGCGGGCTCCTACGAGCAGTACTTC	CASSLGQTAGSYEQYF
TRBV18	TRBJ2-1	TRBD1	TGTGCCAGCTCACCGAGGACAGGGTTTGGCAATGAGCAGTTCTTC	CASSPRTGFGNEQFF
TRBV5-1	TRBJ1-1	TRBD1	TGCGCCAGCAGCAGCACAGGGGGGACTGAAGCTTTCTTT	CASSSTGGTEAFF
TRBV28	TRBJ1-2	TRBD1	TGTGCCAGCAGTTCCTCACCGGGACAGGGAAACTATGGCTACACCTTC	CASSSSPGQGNYGYTF
TRBV5-1	TRBJ2-2	TRBD2	TGCGCCAGCAGAACTAGCGGGACAAACACCGGGGAGCTGTTTTTT	CASRTSGTNTGELFF
TRBV7-9	TRBJ2-1	TRBD2	TGTGCCAGCAGCTTGGCGGGGGGCCCCTACAATGAGCAGTTCTTC	CASSLAGGPYNEQFF
TRBV5-4	TRBJ1-6	NA	TGTGCCAGCAGCCCCTCACGACAGTATAATTCACCCCTCCACTTT	CASSPSRQYNSPLHF
TRBV9	TRBJ2-7	NA	TGTGCCAGCAGCCTCGGGGGAGGACCTACCTACGAGCAGTACTTC	CASSLGGGPTYEQYF
TRBV5-1	TRBJ2-5	TRBD2	TGCGCCAGCAGCTTGGTGGCTAGCGGGACTCAAGAGACCCAGTACTTC	CASSLVASGTQETQYF
TRBV7-2	TRBJ2-5	NA	TGTGCCAGCAGCTTAACCTACAGGGAGGGAGAGACCCAGTACTTC	CASSLTYREGETQYF
TRBV20-1	TRBJ2-1	TRBD2	TGCAGTGCGGCGCGGGAGTATGAGCAGTTCTTC	CSAAREYEQFF
TRBV15	TRBJ1-2	TRBD1	TGTGCCACTAGTGACAGGGGGCGCGGAGTGGGGTATGGCTACACCTTC	CATSDRGRGVGYGYTF
TRBV30	TRBJ1-5	TRBD1	TGTGCCTGGAGGGACCGGGGACAGGGCAATCAGCCCCAGCATTTT	CAWRDRGQGNQPQHF
TRBV5-4	TRBJ2-7	NA	TGTGCCAGCAGCTTAGGCCAGGGCTTCTCCTACGAGCAGTACTTC	CASSLGQGFSYEQYF
TRBV5-4	TRBJ1-2	NA	TGTGCCAGCAGCTTGGTCCAGGGGAGTTCTGGCTACACCTTC	CASSLVQGSSGYTF
TRBV3-1/TRBV3-2	TRBJ1-1	TRBD1	TGTGCCAGCAGCCTCCAGGGGGGCGCGGGTGTTAGGAACACTGAAGCTTTCTTT	CASSLQGGAGVRNTEAFF
TRBV19	TRBJ2-3	TRBD2	TGTGCCAGTAGTATAGCACTGACTAGCGGGAGGGCCGGGAGCACAGATACGCAGTATTTT	CASSIALTSGRAGSTDTQYF
TRBV2	TRBJ2-1	TRBD2	TGTGCCAGCAGTGAGGCGGGGGTGTACAATGAGCAGTTCTTC	CASSEAGVYNEQFF
TRBV5-4	TRBJ2-7	NA	TGTGCCAGCAGTTCAGGACAGGGAGGGCTCGGAGGATCCGAGCAGTACTTC	CASSSGQGGLGGSEQYF
TRBV13	TRBJ2-7	TRBD2	TGTGCCAGCAGCTTAGTCTCGGGAGGGGACCTTACCTACGAGCAGTACTTC	CASSLVSGGDLTYEQYF
TRBV5-1	TRBJ2-2	TRBD2	TGCGCCAGCGCCGGACTAGCGGGAGGCGGGGAGCTGTTTTTT	CASAGLAGGGELFF
TRBV4-1	TRBJ1-2	NA	TGCGCCAGCAGCCCAGGGTCGAACTATGGCTACACCTTC	CASSPGSNYGYTF
TRBV6-4	TRBJ2-1	NA	TGTGCCAGCAGTGACGGGGCAGGGTATGAGCAGTTCTTC	CASSDGAGYEQFF
TRBV27	TRBJ2-3	TRBD2	TGTGCCAGCAGTAAGCGGGGCCTCACAGATACGCAGTATTTT	CASSKRGLTDTQYF
TRBV10-3	TRBJ1-4	NA	TGTGCCATCAGTGAGTCGGTCGGCCAGGCAACTAATGAAAAACTGTTTTTT	CAISESVGQATNEKLFF
TRBV10-3	TRBJ2-2	NA	TGTGCCATCAGTTCGGGACAGAACACCGGGGAGCTGTTTTTT	CAISSGQNTGELFF
TRBV4-1	TRBJ2-5	NA	TGCGCCAGCAGCCGTTCGGGATTCCAAGAGACCCAGTACTTC	CASSRSGFQETQYF